The 32 T cell receptor beta chains below were found in one sample sequenced in a study of siplizumab effects on memory and regulatory T cells (dated by TCRdb to between 2018 and 2020). Library construction relied on the immunoSEQ multiplex PCR assay. TCRdb took this table from immuneACCESS and kept in-frame rearrangements with V and J called. Such tables lack part of the clones; where checked against another copy, unresolved V genes explain under half of the gap, and the rest is unexplained. The sample table contains 3,000 to 4,000 clones; only one count was recorded for 55% of them. Roughly 40% of the sample is taken by the ten largest. Cells in the mixed lymphocyte reaction were cultured together at 37 degrees C for 6 days. These TCRs are of unknown antigen specificity. The sequencing sample was made of CFSE-low (dividing) CD8+ T cells sorted from an allogeneic mixed lymphocyte reaction. The origin of the receptors is a human donor in good health; the cells came from an allogeneic mixed lymphocyte reaction. Some clones in this sample may be carry-over from other donors' samples.

The chain joins TRBV27 to TRBJ1-1; D remains ambiguous. Between the trimmed V and J ends, which lost 2 bases and 7 bases, there was a span of 8 bases. CDR3 length: 12 residues. Germline V gives CDR1 MNHEY, CDR2 SMNVEV (reference sequence). The CDR3, as DNA: TGTGCCAGCAGTTTAGGCGGTTATGAAGCTTTCTTT. As protein: CASSLGGYEAFF.

V and J are TRBV7-9 and TRBJ2-1; tentatively, D is TRBD2 (5 bases). There are 13 residues in the CDR3. Germline V gives CDR1 SEHNR, CDR2 FQNEAQ (reference sequence). The V gene lost 5 bases and the J gene lost 7 bases, with 12 bases spanning the gap. The CDR3 sequence: CASSRDAWNEQFF. Here the CDR3 DNA reads TGTGCCAGCAGCCGGGATGCTTGGAATGAGCAGTTCTTC.

The chain is built from TRBV7-9 and TRBJ2-2, with unresolved D. The V gene's germline CDR1 is SEHNR and CDR2 FQNEAQ (reference sequence). The V and J ends lost 5 bases and 2 bases respectively, with 3 bases between them. The CDR3 extends over 12 amino acids. The CDR3 bases are TGTGCCAGCAGCATTAACACCGGGGAGCTGTTTTTT. This encodes CASSINTGELFF.

The CDR3 loop reads CASRPLQGEQYF. CDR3 nucleotides: TGTGCCAGCAGACCTTTACAGGGGGAGCAGTACTTC. This chain uses TRBV6-5 with TRBJ2-7, with 7 bases matching TRBD1. J lost 7 bases, V lost 6 bases, and 6 bases had no gene match. This CDR3 has 12 residues. Germline V CDR1 and CDR2: MNHEY, SVGAGI.

The CDR3 nucleotides read TGCGCCAGCAGCCAAGCTACCTTGGTCCTCTACGAGCAGTACTTC. It is translated as CASSQATLVLYEQYF. The genes are TRBV4-1 and TRBJ2-7; D unclear. CDR1 and CDR2 (germline): MGHRA, YSYEKL. The CDR3 contains 15 residues. V lost 1 base to trimming and J lost 3 bases, with 13 bases between them.

This clone is a singleton in its sample. The chain has TRBV19 and TRBJ2-5, with 9 bases lining up with TRBD2. The CDR3 runs 15 residues. Germline assignment: CDR1 LNHDA and CDR2 SQIVND (reference sequence). Unmatched junction bases numbered 6, after V lost 5 bases and J lost 2 bases. CDR3 DNA sequence: TGTGCCAGTAGTTGGGGTAGCGGGGGTCAAGAGACCCAGTACTTC. This codes for CASSWGSGGQETQYF.

The chain joins TRBV7-3 to TRBJ2-1, with 10 nucleotides matching TRBD2. V trimming: 7 bases; J trimming: 9 bases; junction bases outside the gene matches: 9. The CDR3 loop spans 14 amino acids. Germline V gives CDR1 SGHTA, CDR2 FQGTGA. Here the CDR3 reads CASTASGGSGEQFF. The DNA of the CDR3 is TGTGCCAGCACGGCTAGCGGGGGCTCCGGTGAGCAGTTCTTC. Looking up the rest from reference TRBV7-3 and TRBJ2-1 gives the full variable domain: GAGVSQTPSNKVTEKGKYVELRCDPISGHTALYWYRQSLGQGPEFLIYFQGTGAADDSGLPNDRFFAVRPEGSVSTLKIQRTERGDSAVYLCASTASGGSGEQFFGPGTRLTVL.

V usage is TRBV19 and J usage is TRBJ2-7, with D uncertain. The CDR3 is 16 amino acids. V lost 1 base and J 2 bases, leaving 15 bases between the germline ends. Germline-derived CDR1 and CDR2 are LNHDA and SQIVND (reference sequence). The CDR3 bases are TGTGCCAGTAGTATAGGGCGCGCCCTAGGCACCTACGAGCAGTACTTC. Its translation is CASSIGRALGTYEQYF.

This clone showed up just a few times. The gene calls are TRBV27 and TRBJ2-7; the D is unclear. Germline lookup yields CDR1 MNHEY and CDR2 SMNVEV (reference sequence). The CDR3 is 14 residues long. The V and J ends lost 3 bases and 0 bases respectively, with 9 bases between them. CDR3 coding DNA: TGTGCCAGCAGTTTGGCCCGGAGCTCCTACGAGCAGTACTTC. Protein: CASSLARSSYEQYF.

This clone was seen a few times. J is TRBJ1-2 and V is TRBV7-9; D not certain. Germline V lookup: CDR1 SEHNR, CDR2 FQNEAQ (reference sequence). Between the trimmed V and J ends, which lost 10 bases and 2 bases, there was a span of 14 bases. The CDR3 has 13 amino acids. In nucleotides, the CDR3 is TGTGCCACCCGTGGAGTGCCCAACTATGGCTACACCTTC. This encodes CATRGVPNYGYTF.

This clone was observed a few times. The rearrangement uses TRBV18 and TRBJ2-1, with a weak D call TRBD2 (5 bases). Germline V gives CDR1 KGHSH, CDR2 LQKENI. Trimming shortened V by 4 bases and J by 1 base, and 14 bases separated the two germline ends. The CDR3 length is 16 residues. The CDR3 DNA is TGTGCCAGCTCACTCGATCCCTGGGAGTCCTACAATGAGCAGTTCTTC. Residues: CASSLDPWESYNEQFF.

The CDR3 DNA reads as TGTGCCAGCAGTTACTCGTACAGTGATTACTCCTACGAGCAGTACTTC. Protein sequence: CASSYSYSDYSYEQYF. The genes are TRBV6-5 and TRBJ2-7; unclear D gene. This CDR3 region has 16 residues. CDR1 is MNHEY, CDR2 SVGAGI, per germline. V was clipped by 0 bases and J by 0 bases, with 12 bases between them.

This clone occurred a few times. This rearrangement joins TRBV29-1 to TRBJ1-1; D possibly corresponds to TRBD1 (6 bases). The germline V gene encodes CDR1 SQVTM and CDR2 ANQGSEA. The CDR3 is 15 amino acids. Trimming pared 7 bases from V and 3 bases from J, leaving 21 bases between. The CDR3 loop is CSADGWGLGDTEAFF. The CDR3 DNA reads TGCAGCGCCGATGGGTGGGGGCTCGGGGACACTGAAGCTTTCTTT.

V is TRBV10-1 and J is TRBJ1-1; D may be TRBD1 (5 bases). The CDR3 has 11 amino acids. Trimming removed 4 bases from V and 11 bases from J, with 11 bases in between. Looked up from germline, CDR1 is WNHNN and CDR2 is SYGVQD (reference sequence). This chain's CDR3 is CASSGGGSAFF. The CDR3 DNA reads TGCGCCAGCAGTGGGGGGGGTTCGGCTTTCTTT.

This sequence joins TRBV10-3 and TRBJ1-6; no reliable D call. CDR1 and CDR2 from the germline V gene are ENHRY and SYGVKD. Trimming removed 0 bases at V and 7 bases at J, with 7 bases between. CDR3 length equals 14 residues. CDR3 bases: TGTGCCATCAGTGAGTCTAATGGGAATTCACCCCTCCACTTT. It specifies CAISESNGNSPLHF.

The rearrangement uses TRBV27 and TRBJ2-1, with a possible D match to TRBD1 (6 bases). Trimming cost V 3 bases and J 9 bases, with 15 bases left between them. The germline V gene has CDR1 MNHEY and CDR2 SMNVEV (reference sequence). The CDR3 totals 14 residues. CDR3: CASSLSPKGVEQFF. The DNA for the CDR3 is TGTGCCAGCAGTTTGTCACCCAAGGGGGTTGAGCAGTTCTTC.

J is TRBJ2-5 and V is TRBV7-8, with unresolved D. The J call may be in error: the DNA end matches TRBJ2-7 better. From germline, CDR1 is SGHVS and CDR2 FQNEAQ. The CDR3 runs 13 residues. This CDR3 is CASSFTQAYEQYF. The DNA for the CDR3 is TGTGCCAGCAGCTTCACCCAAGCCTACGAGCAGTACTTC.

The CDR3 protein is CASSMGDGYEQYF. The CDR3 DNA follows: TGTGCCAGTAGTATGGGAGATGGGTACGAGCAGTACTTC. The chain carries TRBV19 and TRBJ2-7, with D perhaps matching TRBD2 (5 bases). Trimming pared 3 bases from V and 4 bases from J, leaving 10 bases between. Germline V gene sequence: CDR1 LNHDA, CDR2 SQIVND (reference sequence). The CDR3 is 13 amino acids.

This clone was seen only a few times. This chain joins TRBV19 and TRBJ2-5, with D possibly being TRBD1 (6 bases). V was clipped by 4 bases and J by 2 bases, with 17 bases between them. Germline CDR1 is LNHDA and CDR2 is SQIVND (reference sequence). The CDR3 is made up of 16 amino acids. This chain's CDR3 is CASSTLNRQVQETQYF. The CDR3 nucleotides are TGTGCCAGTAGTACGCTAAACCGACAGGTACAAGAGACCCAGTACTTC. Supplemented by reference TRBV19 and TRBJ2-5, the full variable domain reads DGGITQSPKYLFRKEGQNVTLSCEQNLNHDAMYWYRQDPGQGLRLIYYSQIVNDFQKGDIAEGYSVSREKKESFPLTVTSAQKNPTAFYLCASSTLNRQVQETQYFGPGTRLLVL.

Only a few counts were recorded for this clone. The chain employs TRBV2 and TRBJ2-7; D ambiguous. This CDR3 is 11 amino acids long. Trimming took off 9 bases at V and 6 bases at J, with 12 bases between the two ends. CDR1 is SNHLY and CDR2 is FYNNEI in the germline V gene. CDR3 region: CASLRSSEQYF. The CDR3 DNA reads TGTGCCAGTCTAAGGTCATCCGAGCAGTACTTC.

The genes are TRBV7-6 and TRBJ2-1; possibly TRBD2 for D (7 bases). Trimming shortened V by 1 base and J by 7 bases, and 17 bases separated the two germline ends. The CDR3 covers 16 residues. CDR1 is SGHVS, CDR2 FNYEAQ, per germline. The CDR3 DNA sequence: TGTGCCAGCAGCTTAGTAAGGGGGGGCGGGCTGAATGAGCAGTTCTTC. It yields the protein CASSLVRGGGLNEQFF. The full variable domain, its missing parts supplied by reference TRBV7-6 and TRBJ2-1, is GAGVSQSPRYKVTKRGQDVALRCDPISGHVSLYWYRQALGQGPEFLTYFNYEAQQDKSGLPNDRFSAERPEGSISTLTIQRTEQRDSAMYRCASSLVRGGGLNEQFFGPGTRLTVL.

This clone is medium-sized within its sample. CDR3 amino acids: CASSPFGSLNTGELFF. CDR3 DNA sequence: TGCGCCAGCAGTCCCTTCGGGTCTTTGAACACCGGGGAGCTGTTTTTT. The chain is built from TRBV4-1 and TRBJ2-2; D gene ambiguous. CDR3 size: 16 residues. V was pared by 6 bases and J by 1 base, with 15 bases between. Germline V lookup: CDR1 MGHRA, CDR2 YSYEKL.

The rearrangement links TRBV19 to TRBJ1-1; D unclear. Trimming stripped 3 bases from V and 0 bases from J, with 5 bases between. CDR1 and CDR2 from the germline V gene are LNHDA and SQIVND (reference sequence). There are 13 residues in the CDR3. CDR3 sequence: CASSMALNTEAFF. The CDR3 DNA is TGTGCCAGTAGTATGGCCTTGAACACTGAAGCTTTCTTT. The whole variable domain, filled in from reference TRBV19 and TRBJ1-1, reads DGGITQSPKYLFRKEGQNVTLSCEQNLNHDAMYWYRQDPGQGLRLIYYSQIVNDFQKGDIAEGYSVSREKKESFPLTVTSAQKNPTAFYLCASSMALNTEAFFGQGTRLTVV.

The chain recombines TRBV10-3 with TRBJ1-6; a weak D match, TRBD1 (5 bases). Germline V gives CDR1 ENHRY, CDR2 SYGVKD. V gave up 0 bases and J gave up 0 bases, with 12 bases separating them. The CDR3 has 18 residues. The CDR3 spells CAISESGGVSSYNSPLHF. In DNA form, the CDR3 reads TGTGCCATCAGTGAGTCGGGAGGGGTTAGCTCCTATAATTCACCCCTCCACTTT.

This clone was observed once. The genes are TRBV15 and TRBJ2-5; the D gene could be TRBD1 or TRBD2 (5 bases each). This CDR3 comprises 15 residues. V lost 0 bases and J lost 5, with 13 bases in between. Germline loops: CDR1 LNHNV, CDR2 YYDKDF (reference sequence). The CDR3 loop reads CATSRDAGGEETQYF. CDR3 nucleotides: TGTGCCACCAGCAGAGATGCTGGGGGTGAGGAGACCCAGTACTTC.

The chain combines TRBV29-1 with TRBJ2-7; D remains ambiguous. This CDR3 comprises 13 residues. Germline assignment: CDR1 SQVTM and CDR2 ANQGSEA. V lost 3 bases to trimming and J lost 2 bases, with 11 bases between them. The CDR3 spells CSVELGIPYEQYF. In DNA, the CDR3 is TGCAGCGTTGAGCTCGGTATTCCCTACGAGCAGTACTTC.

V is TRBV7-2 and J is TRBJ2-5; 7 bases are shared with TRBD2. Germline CDR1 SGHTA, CDR2 FQGNSA. V dropped 1 base and J dropped 4; count of bases not matched to a gene: 18. The CDR3 totals 19 residues. CDR3 bases: TGTGCCAGCAGCTTAGGCGAGCGGGGAGAGCCTATCCTAAGAGAGACCCAGTACTTC. It is translated as CASSLGERGEPILRETQYF.

V is TRBV27 and J is TRBJ2-1; D gene unclear. V was cut by 3 bases and J by 4 bases, with 13 bases left in between. The CDR3 consists of 15 residues. Per the germline V gene, CDR1 is MNHEY and CDR2 is SMNVEV (reference sequence). CDR3 sequence: CASSLDGSPYNEQFF. Written as DNA, the CDR3 is TGTGCCAGCAGTTTGGACGGGTCGCCTTACAATGAGCAGTTCTTC.

V usage is TRBV2 and J usage is TRBJ2-5; perhaps TRBD2 as D (6 bases). Germline values: CDR1 SNHLY, CDR2 FYNNEI. This CDR3 is 17 amino acids long. The V end was cut by 0 bases, the J end by 1 base, with 15 bases between. The CDR3 nucleotides read TGTGCCAGCAGTGAAGCTTATTCGGGGGAGATCCAAGAGACCCAGTACTTC. Its protein is CASSEAYSGEIQETQYF.

The CDR3 region has the DNA TGTGCCAGCTCCTCAACGACAGCCATGGATTCACCCCTCCACTTT. Its translation is CASSSTTAMDSPLHF. The chain employs TRBV18 and TRBJ1-6, with a possible D match to TRBD1 (5 bases). Trimming stripped 6 bases from V and 8 bases from J, with 17 bases between. CDR1 is KGHSH, CDR2 LQKENI, per germline. CDR3 size: 15 residues.

The genes are TRBV15 and TRBJ2-3; TRBD1 matches at 7 bases. CDR1 is LNHNV and CDR2 is YYDKDF in the germline V gene (reference sequence). The V gene end was trimmed by 2 bases and the J gene end by 2 bases; junction bases not matched to a gene: 4. This CDR3 contains 15 residues. CDR3 sequence: CATSRNRGPTDTQYF. The CDR3 region has the DNA TGTGCCACCAGCAGAAACAGGGGCCCCACAGATACGCAGTATTTT.

This clone was seen more than once but under ten times. The CDR3, as DNA: TGTGCCAGCGGTGGGGTTTACACTGAAGCTTTCTTT. Translation gives CASGGVYTEAFF. The chain joins TRBV27 to TRBJ1-1; D is unresolved. V lost 8 bases and J lost 3, with 10 bases in between. The CDR3 totals 12 residues. Germline-derived CDR1 and CDR2 are MNHEY and SMNVEV (reference sequence).